The next 27 T cell receptor beta chains were all read from a single sample in a study of blood T cells in healthy people across ages. Primers used in a second PCR of roughly 6 to 12 cycles were a sample-barcoded 5' primer and a J-beta primer mix. One entry per CDR3 protein, called by TCRdb with MiXCR from the 5' RACE reads. The sample consists of 920,000 or so distinct CDR3 sequences, 40% to 45% of them appearing once. Sequencing was carried out using blood. Source of these receptors: a woman in her sixties in good health.

In the case of this clonotype: This may come from a read error, since a much larger clone is one base off. The chain combines TRBV28 with TRBJ2-5, with 7 bases aligning to TRBD2. Germline CDR1 MDHEN, CDR2 SYDVKM. The CDR3 is made up of 15 amino acids. CDR3 nucleotide sequence: TGTACCAGCAGTTTAAGGGGCAGGGAGGGGGAGACCCAGTACTTC. Translation: CTSSLRGREGETQYF.

This clonotype came up a few times. CDR3 loop: CSARRAGAQQETQYF. As DNA, the CDR3 is TGCAGTGCTAGAAGAGCGGGAGCGCAACAAGAGACCCAGTACTTC. The chain recombines TRBV20-1 with TRBJ2-5; 8 nucleotides agree with TRBD2. Germline assignment: CDR1 DFQATT and CDR2 SNEGSKA (reference sequence). The CDR3 spans 15 residues. V trimming: 2 bases; J trimming: 2 bases; junction bases outside the gene matches: 7.

Of note for this clonotype: The junction shows a germline mismatch at one end, possibly a read error. Here the CDR3 DNA reads TGCAGGGTTGAAGACAGCACTTATGGCTACACCTTC. Translating gives CRVEDSTYGYTF. The chain is built from TRBV29-1 and TRBJ1-2, with D possibly matching TRBD1 (5 bases). Germline V lookup: CDR1 SQVTM, CDR2 ANQGSEA. The CDR3 spans 12 residues.

This clonotype was picked up a small number of times. V is TRBV12-3 or TRBV12-4 and J is TRBJ1-2; D unclear. This CDR3 is 14 amino acids long. Trimming stripped 5 bases from V and 4 bases from J, with 14 bases between. CDR3 protein: CASSPGPLPYGYTF. The CDR3 DNA reads TGTGCCAGCAGTCCGGGCCCACTGCCCTATGGCTACACCTTC.

The V gene is TRBV7-9, the J gene TRBJ2-5; D ambiguous. The CDR3 extends over 11 amino acids. The germline gives CDR1 SEHNR, CDR2 FQNEAQ (reference sequence). Trimming removed 2 bases from V and 9 bases from J, with 7 bases in between. CDR3 region: CASSLNEAQYF. CDR3 bases: TGTGCCAGCAGCTTAAACGAGGCCCAGTACTTC.

The genes are TRBV6-6 and TRBJ2-1; 9 positions agree with TRBD2. V lost 2 bases, J lost 6 bases, and 2 bases stayed unmatched. This CDR3 has 14 amino acids. CDR1 is MNHNY, CDR2 SVGAGI, per germline (reference sequence). CDR3: CASSYVTSGNEQFF. The CDR3 DNA follows: TGTGCCAGCAGTTACGTGACTAGCGGCAATGAGCAGTTCTTC.

This chain joins TRBV7-2 and TRBJ2-4, with 7 bases lining up with TRBD1. This CDR3 region has 11 residues. Trimming took 1 base from V and 15 from J; bases not matched to a gene: 3. Germline-derived CDR1 and CDR2 are SGHTA and FQGNSA. CDR3 protein: CASSLEGASYF. The CDR3 DNA sequence: TGTGCCAGCAGCTTAGAGGGGGCTTCGTACTTC.

This rearrangement joins TRBV15 to TRBJ2-7; 11 positions match TRBD2. CDR3 size: 16 residues. After removal of 11 bases from V and 2 bases from J, the junction contained 14 bases not matched to a gene. Germline assignment: CDR1 LNHNV and CDR2 YYDKDF (reference sequence). The CDR3 nucleotides are TGTGCCTCACGGGGAACTAGCGGGAGTACCCCCTACGAGCAGTACTTC. Its protein product is CASRGTSGSTPYEQYF.

This clonotype showed up just once. The chain combines TRBV20-1 with TRBJ2-1, with a tentative D call TRBD1 (6 bases). Trimming took off 2 bases at V and 8 bases at J, with 16 bases between the two ends. The CDR3 sequence is 14 residues long. Germline-derived CDR1 and CDR2 are DFQATT and SNEGSKA (reference sequence). CDR3 sequence reads: CSARTGLVGYEQFF. CDR3 in DNA: TGCAGTGCTAGAACAGGGTTGGTTGGCTATGAGCAGTTCTTC.

The chain employs TRBV15 and TRBJ2-1; TRBD2 agrees at 11 bases. With 9 bases clipped from V and 2 bases from J, the junction kept 3 bases outside the gene matches. The germline V gene encodes CDR1 LNHNV and CDR2 YYDKDF (reference sequence). The CDR3 length is 14 residues. The CDR3 loop is CATTSGSTYNEQFF. The CDR3 DNA follows: TGTGCCACAACTAGCGGGAGTACCTACAATGAGCAGTTCTTC.

This clonotype showed up just a few times. J is TRBJ2-4 and V is TRBV27, with D possibly matching TRBD2 (6 bases). The J call could be wrong; TRBJ2-7 is a better fit for the DNA end. The germline V gene encodes CDR1 MNHEY and CDR2 SMNVEV (reference sequence). CDR3 length: 15 residues. The CDR3 reads CASSTWRGKTYEQYF. The CDR3 DNA sequence: TGTGCCAGCAGCACCTGGCGGGGCAAAACCTACGAGCAGTACTTC.

This clonotype has just a few counts. The chain employs TRBV3-1 and TRBJ2-7; TRBD1 matches at 10 bases. CDR1 is LGHDT, CDR2 YNNKEL, per germline (reference sequence). V was pared by 3 bases and J by 2 bases, with 4 bases of the junction left unmatched. The CDR3 runs to 15 residues. The CDR3 sequence is CASSQRTGGAYEQYF. In DNA, the CDR3 is TGTGCCAGCAGCCAGAGGACAGGGGGAGCCTACGAGCAGTACTTC.

This rearrangement joins TRBV11-2 to TRBJ1-2; 8 bases line up with TRBD1. The CDR3 is 15 amino acids. Per germline, CDR1 SGHAT and CDR2 FQNNGV. V trimming: 1 base; J trimming: 5 bases; junction bases outside the gene matches: 6. CDR3 region: CASSLAPTGEYGYTF. DNA of the CDR3: TGTGCCAGCAGCTTAGCCCCGACAGGGGAATATGGCTACACCTTC.

The chain carries TRBV12-3 or TRBV12-4 and TRBJ1-4; perhaps TRBD1 as D (6 bases). The CDR3 length is 14 residues. Trimming left V 6 bases short and J 2 bases short, with 10 bases between. This CDR3 is CASSGGQTNEKLFF. The CDR3 DNA reads as TGTGCCAGCAGCGGTGGACAGACTAATGAAAAACTGTTTTTT.

The chain links TRBV7-8 to TRBJ2-3; maybe TRBD2 (6 bases). V was cut by 6 bases and J by 2 bases, with 21 bases left in between. Germline V gene sequence: CDR1 SGHVS, CDR2 FQNEAQ. The CDR3 length is 17 residues. DNA for the CDR3: TGTGCCAGCAGTAAACCGGGGGTAGCTTCATCCACAGATACGCAGTATTTT. Its translation: CASSKPGVASSTDTQYF.

The chain is built from TRBV5-1 and TRBJ2-2, with 7 bases fitting TRBD2. V lost 3 bases and J lost 7; bases outside the gene matches: 6. Germline CDR1 and CDR2: SGHRS and YFSETQ. This CDR3 has 14 amino acids. CDR3 bases: TGCGCCAGCAGCTGGGGGGGGAGCATCGGGGAGCTGTTTTTT. This gives the protein CASSWGGSIGELFF.

The chain couples TRBV11-2 to TRBJ1-1; D is uncertain. The germline V gene has CDR1 SGHAT and CDR2 FQNNGV. The CDR3 is 13 residues long. V lost 1 base and J lost 3, with 6 bases in between. CDR3 amino acids: CASSLVRYTEAFF. The CDR3 DNA reads as TGTGCCAGCAGCTTAGTTCGATACACTGAAGCTTTCTTT.

There are many counts of this clonotype. The chain links TRBV7-9 to TRBJ2-7; 8 bases align to TRBD1. This CDR3 is built from 13 residues. The V segment lost 5 bases and the J segment 2 bases; nucleotides outside the gene matches: 2. The germline V gene encodes CDR1 SEHNR and CDR2 FQNEAQ (reference sequence). The CDR3, as DNA: TGTGCCAGCAGCCGACAGGGGCCCTACGAGCAGTACTTC. Its protein product is CASSRQGPYEQYF. Combining the CDR3 with reference TRBV7-9 and TRBJ2-7 gives the whole variable domain DTGVSQNPRHKITKRGQNVTFRCDPISEHNRLYWYRQTLGQGPEFLTYFQNEAQLEKSRLLSDRFSAERPKGSFSTLEIQRTEQGDSAMYLCASSRQGPYEQYFGPGTRLTVT.

The rearrangement links TRBV7-9 to TRBJ2-3, with a weak D call TRBD1 (6 bases). This CDR3 has 14 amino acids. V lost 4 bases to trimming and J lost 6 bases, with 14 bases between them. Germline-derived CDR1 and CDR2 are SEHNR and FQNEAQ (reference sequence). For the CDR3, the DNA is TGTGCCAGCAGCTCTAAGGGCAGGGGCGATACGCAGTATTTT. Protein sequence: CASSSKGRGDTQYF.

The chain couples TRBV20-1 to TRBJ2-1; 7 nucleotides match TRBD2. The CDR3 runs to 19 residues. Germline-derived CDR1 and CDR2 are DFQATT and SNEGSKA (reference sequence). J lost 6 bases, V lost 5 bases, and 25 bases had no gene match. CDR3 region: CSAQTAPGRSGPSSNEQFF. The CDR3 DNA is TGCAGTGCTCAGACGGCTCCCGGGAGGTCCGGGCCCTCTTCCAATGAGCAGTTCTTC.

The chain joins TRBV9 to TRBJ1-2; TRBD1 might be the D (6 bases). The germline V gene has CDR1 SGDLS and CDR2 YYNGEE. V lost 3 bases and J lost 3, with 15 bases in between. There are 15 residues in the CDR3. CDR3: CASSGYRVRDYGYTF. CDR3 in DNA: TGTGCCAGCAGCGGGTACAGGGTTCGGGACTATGGCTACACCTTC.

The gene calls are TRBV20-1 and TRBJ2-7; possibly TRBD2 for D (6 bases). The assigned J gene may be wrong: the sequence end matches TRBJ2-5 better. Germline V gene data show CDR1 as DFQATT and CDR2 as SNEGSKA (reference sequence). This CDR3 spans 15 amino acids. The CDR3 region is CSASVSRGSKETQYF. As DNA, the CDR3 is TGCAGTGCTAGTGTCAGCCGGGGGTCTAAAGAGACCCAGTACTTC.

The sample holds one count of this clonotype. The V call is TRBV20-1, the J call TRBJ1-1; 11 nucleotides agree with TRBD1. V lost 0 bases and J lost 11; bases outside the gene matches: 2. The CDR3 has 12 residues. Per germline, CDR1 DFQATT and CDR2 SNEGSKA (reference sequence). CDR3 protein: CSAREGTGGAFF. The CDR3 DNA reads as TGCAGTGCTAGAGAGGGGACAGGGGGGGCTTTCTTT.

The chain links TRBV29-1 to TRBJ1-2, with D unclear. The CDR3 consists of 13 residues. V lost 4 bases to trimming and J lost 2 bases, with 11 bases between them. In germline, CDR1 is SQVTM, CDR2 ANQGSEA. DNA of the CDR3: TGCAGCGTTGTGGGAGGGCCAAACTATGGCTACACCTTC. Translating gives CSVVGGPNYGYTF.

The rearrangement joins TRBV28 to TRBJ2-1; TRBD2 aligns across 12 bases. Trimming cost V 7 bases and J 10 bases; bases outside gene matches: 8. CDR3 size: 14 residues. The germline V gene encodes CDR1 MDHEN and CDR2 SYDVKM. CDR3: CASTSPGLAGEQFF. Written as DNA, the CDR3 is TGTGCCAGCACTTCCCCAGGACTAGCGGGAGAGCAGTTCTTC.

This clonotype was detected once. The chain couples TRBV27 to TRBJ1-6; perhaps TRBD1 as D (5 bases). The germline V gene encodes CDR1 MNHEY and CDR2 SMNVEV (reference sequence). The CDR3 is made up of 15 amino acids. V shed 6 bases and J shed 13 bases, with 22 bases lying between them. The CDR3 loop reads CASSWGRIGESPLHF. In DNA, the CDR3 is TGTGCCAGCAGCTGGGGCCGGATTGGGGAATCCCCCCTCCACTTT.

The chain links TRBV6-6 to TRBJ2-1; 8 bases agree with TRBD2. With 7 bases clipped from V and 5 bases from J, the junction kept 13 bases outside the gene matches. The length of the CDR3 is 16 residues. Germline assignment: CDR1 MNHNY and CDR2 SVGAGI (reference sequence). The CDR3 loop reads CASTDGIAGGNNEQFF. The CDR3 DNA is TGTGCCAGCACCGACGGCATCGCGGGAGGTAACAATGAGCAGTTCTTC.